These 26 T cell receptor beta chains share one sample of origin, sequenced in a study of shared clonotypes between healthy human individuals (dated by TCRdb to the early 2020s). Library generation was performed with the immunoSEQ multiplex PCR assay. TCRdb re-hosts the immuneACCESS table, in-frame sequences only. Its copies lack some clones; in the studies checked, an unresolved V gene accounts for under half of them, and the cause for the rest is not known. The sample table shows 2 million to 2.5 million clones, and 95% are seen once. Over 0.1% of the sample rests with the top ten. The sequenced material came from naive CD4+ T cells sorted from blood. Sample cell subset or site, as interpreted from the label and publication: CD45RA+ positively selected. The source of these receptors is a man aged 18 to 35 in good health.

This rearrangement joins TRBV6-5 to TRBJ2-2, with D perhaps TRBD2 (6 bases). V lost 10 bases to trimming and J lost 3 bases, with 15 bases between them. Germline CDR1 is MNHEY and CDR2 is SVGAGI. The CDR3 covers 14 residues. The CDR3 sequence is CATKKREYTGELFF. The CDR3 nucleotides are TGTGCCACCAAAAAACGGGAGTACACCGGGGAGCTGTTTTTT.

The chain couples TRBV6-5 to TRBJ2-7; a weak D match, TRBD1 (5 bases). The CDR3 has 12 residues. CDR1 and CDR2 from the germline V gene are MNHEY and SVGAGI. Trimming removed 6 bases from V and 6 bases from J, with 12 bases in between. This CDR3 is CASSNYQGEQYF. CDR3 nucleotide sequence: TGTGCCAGCAGCAACTACCAGGGCGAGCAGTACTTC.

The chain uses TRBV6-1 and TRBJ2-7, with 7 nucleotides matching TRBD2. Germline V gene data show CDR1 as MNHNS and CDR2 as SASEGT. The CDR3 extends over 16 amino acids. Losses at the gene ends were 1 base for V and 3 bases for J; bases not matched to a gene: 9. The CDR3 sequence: CASSEGGSGTLYEQYF. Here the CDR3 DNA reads TGTGCCAGCAGTGAAGGGGGAAGCGGGACTCTCTACGAGCAGTACTTC.

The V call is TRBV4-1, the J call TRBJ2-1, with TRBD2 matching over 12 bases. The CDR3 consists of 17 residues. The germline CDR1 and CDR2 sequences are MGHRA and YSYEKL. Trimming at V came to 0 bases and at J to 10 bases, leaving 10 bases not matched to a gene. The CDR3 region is CASSQESRLAGAGEQFF. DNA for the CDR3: TGCGCCAGCAGCCAAGAATCAAGACTAGCGGGGGCTGGGGAGCAGTTCTTC.

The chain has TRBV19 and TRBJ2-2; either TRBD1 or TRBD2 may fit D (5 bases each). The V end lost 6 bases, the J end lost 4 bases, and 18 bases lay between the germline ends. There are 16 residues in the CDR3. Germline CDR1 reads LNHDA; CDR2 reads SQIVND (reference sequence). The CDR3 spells CASSSTGATSTGELFF. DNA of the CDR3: TGTGCCAGTAGCAGTACCGGGGCCACGAGCACCGGGGAGCTGTTTTTT.

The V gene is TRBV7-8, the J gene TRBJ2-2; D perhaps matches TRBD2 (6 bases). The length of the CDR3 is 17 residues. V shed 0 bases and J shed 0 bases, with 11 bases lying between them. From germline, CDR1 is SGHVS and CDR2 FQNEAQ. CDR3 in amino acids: CASSLAVAGSNTGELFF. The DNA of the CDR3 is TGTGCCAGCAGCTTAGCAGTTGCGGGATCGAACACCGGGGAGCTGTTTTTT. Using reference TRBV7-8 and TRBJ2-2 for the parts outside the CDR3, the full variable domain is GAGVSQSPRYKVAKRGQDVALRCDPISGHVSLFWYQQALGQGPEFLTYFQNEAQLDKSGLPSDRFFAERPEGSVSTLKIQRTQQEDSAVYLCASSLAVAGSNTGELFFGEGSRLTVL.

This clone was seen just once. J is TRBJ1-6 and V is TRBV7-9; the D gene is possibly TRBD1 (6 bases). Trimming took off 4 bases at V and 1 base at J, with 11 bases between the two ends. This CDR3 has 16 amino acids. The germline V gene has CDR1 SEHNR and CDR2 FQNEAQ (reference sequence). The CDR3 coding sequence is TGTGCCAGCAGCTCGGACAGACTATCCTATAATTCACCCCTCCACTTT. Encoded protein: CASSSDRLSYNSPLHF.

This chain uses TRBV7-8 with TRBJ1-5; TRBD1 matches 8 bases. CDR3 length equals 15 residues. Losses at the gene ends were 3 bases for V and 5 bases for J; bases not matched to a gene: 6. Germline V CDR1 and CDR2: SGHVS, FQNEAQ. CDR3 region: CASSFSTGEDQPQHF. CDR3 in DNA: TGTGCCAGCAGCTTCTCGACAGGGGAGGATCAGCCCCAGCATTTT.

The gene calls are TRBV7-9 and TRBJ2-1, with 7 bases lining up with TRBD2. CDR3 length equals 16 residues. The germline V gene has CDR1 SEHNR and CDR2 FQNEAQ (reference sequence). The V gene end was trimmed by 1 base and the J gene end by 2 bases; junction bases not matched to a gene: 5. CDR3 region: CASSLEGTSAYNEQFF. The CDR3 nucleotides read TGTGCCAGCAGCTTAGAAGGAACTAGCGCCTACAATGAGCAGTTCTTC.

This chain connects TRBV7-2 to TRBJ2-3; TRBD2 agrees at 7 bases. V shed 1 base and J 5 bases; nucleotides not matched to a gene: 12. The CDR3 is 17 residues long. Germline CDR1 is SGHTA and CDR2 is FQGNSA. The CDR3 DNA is TGTGCCAGCAGCTTAGTAGCAGCGGGGCAGCCCTTAGATACGCAGTATTTT. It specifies CASSLVAAGQPLDTQYF.

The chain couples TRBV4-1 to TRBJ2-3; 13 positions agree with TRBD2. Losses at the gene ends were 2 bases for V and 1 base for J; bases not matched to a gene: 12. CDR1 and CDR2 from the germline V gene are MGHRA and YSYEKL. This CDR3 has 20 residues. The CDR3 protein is CASSQKGPGLAGRGTDTQYF. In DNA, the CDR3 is TGCGCCAGCAGCCAAAAGGGGCCGGGACTAGCGGGACGGGGCACAGATACGCAGTATTTT.

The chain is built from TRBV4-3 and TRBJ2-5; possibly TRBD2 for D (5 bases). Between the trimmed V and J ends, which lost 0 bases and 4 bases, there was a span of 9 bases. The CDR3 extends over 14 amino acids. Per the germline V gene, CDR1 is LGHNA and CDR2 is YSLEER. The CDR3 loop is CASSQDRGVETQYF. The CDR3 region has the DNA TGCGCCAGCAGCCAAGATCGGGGTGTAGAGACCCAGTACTTC.

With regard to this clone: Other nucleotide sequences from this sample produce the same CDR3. The CDR3 is CASSLGGPGEKLFF. For the CDR3, the DNA is TGCGCCAGCAGCTTGGGAGGGCCTGGGGAAAAACTGTTTTTT. V usage is TRBV5-1 and J usage is TRBJ1-4; D uncertain. Germline assignment: CDR1 SGHRS and CDR2 YFSETQ. Trimming took 0 bases from V and 8 from J, leaving 11 bases between them. This CDR3 is built from 14 residues.

The CDR3 region has the DNA TGTGCCAGCAGCCGGATGGACAGGGGCTATGGCTACACCTTC. Its protein is CASSRMDRGYGYTF. The V and J genes are TRBV14 and TRBJ1-2; TRBD1 agrees at 9 bases. From germline, CDR1 is SGHDN and CDR2 FVKESK. The junction had 4 bases not matched to a gene; V was cut back by 4 bases and J by 4 bases. CDR3 length: 14 residues. Full variable domain (remainder filled in from reference TRBV14 and TRBJ1-2): EAGVTQFPSHSVIEKGQTVTLRCDPISGHDNLYWYRRVMGKEIKFLLHFVKESKQDESGMPNNRFLAERTGGTYSTLKVQPAELEDSGVYFCASSRMDRGYGYTFGSGTRLTVV.

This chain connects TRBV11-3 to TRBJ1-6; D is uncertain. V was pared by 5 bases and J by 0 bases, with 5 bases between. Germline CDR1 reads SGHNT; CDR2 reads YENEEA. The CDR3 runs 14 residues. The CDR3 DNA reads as TGTGCCAGCAGCCAGGACTCCTATAATTCACCCCTCCACTTT. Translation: CASSQDSYNSPLHF.

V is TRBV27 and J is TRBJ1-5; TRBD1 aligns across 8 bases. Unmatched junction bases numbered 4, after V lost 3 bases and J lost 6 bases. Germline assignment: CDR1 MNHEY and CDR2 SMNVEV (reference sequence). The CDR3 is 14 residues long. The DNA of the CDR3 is TGTGCCAGCAGTTTTCGACAGGGGATTCAGCCCCAGCATTTT. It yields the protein CASSFRQGIQPQHF.

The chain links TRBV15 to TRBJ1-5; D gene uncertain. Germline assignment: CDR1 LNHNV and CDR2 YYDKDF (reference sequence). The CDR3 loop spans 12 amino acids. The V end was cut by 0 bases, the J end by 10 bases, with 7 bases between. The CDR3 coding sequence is TGTGCCACCAGCAGAGATTTTGGACCCCAGCATTTT. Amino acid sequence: CATSRDFGPQHF.

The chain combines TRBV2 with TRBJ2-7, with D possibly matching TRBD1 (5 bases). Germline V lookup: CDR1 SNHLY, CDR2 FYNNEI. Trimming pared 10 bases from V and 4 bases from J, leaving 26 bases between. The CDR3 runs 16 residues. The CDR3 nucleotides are TGTGCCACCTACCGACTTCCCGCAGGGTACGGATACGAGCAGTACTTC. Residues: CATYRLPAGYGYEQYF.

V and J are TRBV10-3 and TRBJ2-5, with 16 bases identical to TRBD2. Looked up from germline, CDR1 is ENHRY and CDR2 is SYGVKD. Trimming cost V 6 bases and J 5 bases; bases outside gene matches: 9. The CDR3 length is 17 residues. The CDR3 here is CAISAGLAGGPGETQYF. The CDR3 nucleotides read TGTGCCATCAGCGCGGGACTAGCGGGAGGGCCGGGGGAGACCCAGTACTTC.

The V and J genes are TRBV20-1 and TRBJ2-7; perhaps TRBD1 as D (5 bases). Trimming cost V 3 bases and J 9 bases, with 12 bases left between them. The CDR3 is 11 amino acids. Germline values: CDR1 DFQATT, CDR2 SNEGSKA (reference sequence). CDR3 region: CSARLGAGQYF. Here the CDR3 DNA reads TGCAGTGCTAGGTTAGGGGCTGGGCAGTACTTC.

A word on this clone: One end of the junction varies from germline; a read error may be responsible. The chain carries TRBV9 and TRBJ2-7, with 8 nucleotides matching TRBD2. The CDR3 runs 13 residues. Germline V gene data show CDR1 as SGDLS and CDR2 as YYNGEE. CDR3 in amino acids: CASSGRAGGLPDF. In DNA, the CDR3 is TGTGCCAGCAGCGGGAGGGCGGGAGGACTTCCGGACTTC.

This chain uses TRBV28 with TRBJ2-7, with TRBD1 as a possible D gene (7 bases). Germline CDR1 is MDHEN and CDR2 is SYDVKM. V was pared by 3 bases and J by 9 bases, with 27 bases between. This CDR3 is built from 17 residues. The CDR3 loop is CASSFPAGQKVGSGQYF. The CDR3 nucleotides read TGTGCCAGCAGTTTCCCGGCGGGACAGAAGGTAGGATCTGGGCAGTACTTC.

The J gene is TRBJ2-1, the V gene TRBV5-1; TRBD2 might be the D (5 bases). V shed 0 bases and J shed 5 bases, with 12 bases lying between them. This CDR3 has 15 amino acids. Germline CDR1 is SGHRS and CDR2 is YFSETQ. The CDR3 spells CASSLAEERNNEQFF. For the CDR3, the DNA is TGCGCCAGCAGCTTGGCGGAGGAGCGGAACAATGAGCAGTTCTTC.

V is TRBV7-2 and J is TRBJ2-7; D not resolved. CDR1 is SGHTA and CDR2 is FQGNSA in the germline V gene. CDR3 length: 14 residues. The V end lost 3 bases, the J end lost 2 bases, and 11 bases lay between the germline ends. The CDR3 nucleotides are TGTGCCAGCAGCTTTACTTTTCAAACCTACGAGCAGTACTTC. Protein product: CASSFTFQTYEQYF.

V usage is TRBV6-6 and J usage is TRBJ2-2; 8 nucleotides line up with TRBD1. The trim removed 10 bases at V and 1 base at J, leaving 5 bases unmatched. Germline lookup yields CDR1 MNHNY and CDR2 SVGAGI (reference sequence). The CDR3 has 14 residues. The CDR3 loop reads CATTDRVNTGELFF. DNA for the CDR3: TGTGCCACAACGGACAGGGTGAACACCGGGGAGCTGTTTTTT.

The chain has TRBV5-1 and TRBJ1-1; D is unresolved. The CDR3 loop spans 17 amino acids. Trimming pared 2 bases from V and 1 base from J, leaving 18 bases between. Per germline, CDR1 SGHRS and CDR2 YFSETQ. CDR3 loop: CASSFLSFGKTNTEAFF. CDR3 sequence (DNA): TGCGCCAGCAGCTTCCTCTCTTTCGGAAAGACGAACACTGAAGCTTTCTTT.